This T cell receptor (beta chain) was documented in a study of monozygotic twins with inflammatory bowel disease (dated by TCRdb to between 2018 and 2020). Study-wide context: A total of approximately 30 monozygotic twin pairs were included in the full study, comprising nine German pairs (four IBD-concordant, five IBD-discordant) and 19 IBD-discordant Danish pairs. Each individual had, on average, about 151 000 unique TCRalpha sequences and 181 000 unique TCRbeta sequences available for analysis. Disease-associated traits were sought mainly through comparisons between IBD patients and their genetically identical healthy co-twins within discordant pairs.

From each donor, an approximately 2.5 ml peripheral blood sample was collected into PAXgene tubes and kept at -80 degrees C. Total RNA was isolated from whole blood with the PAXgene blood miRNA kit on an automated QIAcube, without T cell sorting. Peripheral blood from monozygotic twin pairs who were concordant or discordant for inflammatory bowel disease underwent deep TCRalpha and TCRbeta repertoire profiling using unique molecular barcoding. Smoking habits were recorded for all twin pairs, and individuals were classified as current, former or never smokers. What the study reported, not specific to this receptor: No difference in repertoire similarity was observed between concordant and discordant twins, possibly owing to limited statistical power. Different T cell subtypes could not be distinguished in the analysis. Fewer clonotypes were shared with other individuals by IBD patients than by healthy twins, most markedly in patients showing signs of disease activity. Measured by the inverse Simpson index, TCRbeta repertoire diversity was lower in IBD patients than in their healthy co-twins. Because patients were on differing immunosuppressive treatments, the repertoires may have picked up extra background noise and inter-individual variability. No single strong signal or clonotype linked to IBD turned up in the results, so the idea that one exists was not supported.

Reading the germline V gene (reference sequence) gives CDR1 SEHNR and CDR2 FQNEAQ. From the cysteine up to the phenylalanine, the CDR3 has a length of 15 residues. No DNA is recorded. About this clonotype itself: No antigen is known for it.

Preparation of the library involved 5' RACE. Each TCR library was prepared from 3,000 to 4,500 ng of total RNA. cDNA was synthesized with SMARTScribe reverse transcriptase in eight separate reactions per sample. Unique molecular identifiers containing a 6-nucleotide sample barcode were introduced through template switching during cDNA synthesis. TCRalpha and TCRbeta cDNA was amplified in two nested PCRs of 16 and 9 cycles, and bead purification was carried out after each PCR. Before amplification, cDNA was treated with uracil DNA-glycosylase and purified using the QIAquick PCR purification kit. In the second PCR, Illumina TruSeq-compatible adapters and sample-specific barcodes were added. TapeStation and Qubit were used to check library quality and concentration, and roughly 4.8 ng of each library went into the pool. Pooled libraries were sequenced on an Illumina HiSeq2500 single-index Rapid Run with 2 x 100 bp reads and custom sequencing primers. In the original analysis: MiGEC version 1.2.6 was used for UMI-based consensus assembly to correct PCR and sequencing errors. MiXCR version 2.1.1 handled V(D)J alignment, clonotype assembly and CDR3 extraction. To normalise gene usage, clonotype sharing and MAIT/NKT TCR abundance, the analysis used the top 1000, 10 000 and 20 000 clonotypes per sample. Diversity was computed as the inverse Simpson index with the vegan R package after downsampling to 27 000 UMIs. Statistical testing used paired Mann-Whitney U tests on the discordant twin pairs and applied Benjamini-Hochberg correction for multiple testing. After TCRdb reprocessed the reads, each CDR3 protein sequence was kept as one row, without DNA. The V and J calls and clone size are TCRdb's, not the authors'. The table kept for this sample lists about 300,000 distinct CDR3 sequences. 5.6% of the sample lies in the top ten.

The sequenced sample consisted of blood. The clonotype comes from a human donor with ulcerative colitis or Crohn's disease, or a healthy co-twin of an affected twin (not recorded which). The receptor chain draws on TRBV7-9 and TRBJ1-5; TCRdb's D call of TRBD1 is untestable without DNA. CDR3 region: CASSFAPDSNQPQHF.